Shown below are 8 T cell receptor beta chains from a single sample sequenced in a study of CD8 T cells in ankylosing spondylitis. Study-wide findings and caveats: The study identified a TCR beta motif of under ten highly homologous variants that appeared characteristic of ankylosing spondylitis blood.

One entry per CDR3 protein, called by TCRdb with MiXCR from the 5' RACE reads. The table records approximately 140,000 distinct CDR3 sequences, 17% of them present only once. Their specific antigens are unknown. The sequenced sample consisted of blood, either unsorted or a sorted T cell fraction (not recorded which). All receptors come from a male donor with ankylosing spondylitis.

This clonotype turned up a few times. V is TRBV10-2 and J is TRBJ2-7; D is ambiguous. The germline gives CDR1 WSHSY, CDR2 SAAADI. The ends were cut back, 10 bases at V and 4 bases at J, with 11 bases in the middle. This CDR3 comprises 11 residues. The CDR3, as DNA: TGCGCCACCATGCTGGGATACGAGCAGTACTTC. Translated: CATMLGYEQYF.

Regarding this clonotype: This could be a read error, since a much larger clone is one nucleotide away. It is likely a read error, because the conserved phenylalanine at the end of the CDR3 is missing. The chain has TRBV12-3 or TRBV12-4 and TRBJ2-4; D may be TRBD2 (5 bases). V was pared by 6 bases and J by 6 bases, with 18 bases between. The CDR3 is 15 residues long. The CDR3 nucleotides are TGTGCCAGCAGCCCAGGTCGCCTAGCCGGAAACATTCAGTACTAC. It yields the protein CASSPGRLAGNIQYY.

This clonotype has a handful of counts. This chain joins TRBV12-3 or TRBV12-4 and TRBJ2-3; no reliable D call. Trimming left V 2 bases short and J 5 bases short, with 5 bases between. The CDR3 has 12 residues. The CDR3 protein is CASSLTLDTQYF. In DNA, the CDR3 is TGTGCCAGCAGTTTAACCTTAGATACGCAGTATTTT.

The sample holds a few counts of this clonotype. DNA for the CDR3: TGCAGTGCTAGAGGTGACGGCTATAATTCACCCCTCCACTTT. This codes for CSARGDGYNSPLHF. The chain recombines TRBV20-1 with TRBJ1-6; D call uncertain. The germline V gene encodes CDR1 DFQATT and CDR2 SNEGSKA (reference sequence). V was cut by 1 base and J by 3 bases, with 7 bases left in between. The length of the CDR3 is 14 residues.

This clonotype showed up just a few times. The J gene is TRBJ1-1, the V gene TRBV27, with D perhaps TRBD1 (6 bases). The CDR3 runs to 12 residues. Between the trimmed V and J ends, which lost 5 bases and 8 bases, there was a span of 12 bases. Germline V gene data show CDR1 as MNHEY and CDR2 as SMNVEV (reference sequence). As DNA, the CDR3 is TGTGCCAGCAGTCAACAGGGTAGCGAAGCTTTCTTT. Translated: CASSQQGSEAFF.

This clonotype was seen a handful of times. CDR3 DNA: TGTGCCAGCAGTTTCGGGGGCTGGGGTGAAGCTTTCTTT. Protein sequence: CASSFGGWGEAFF. The J gene is TRBJ1-1, the V gene TRBV27; a weak D match, TRBD1 (6 bases). The germline CDR1 and CDR2 sequences are MNHEY and SMNVEV (reference sequence). V gave up 3 bases and J gave up 7 bases, with 12 bases separating them. This CDR3 spans 13 amino acids.

This clonotype was picked up a small number of times. This chain connects TRBV19 to TRBJ2-3; D not certain. The germline CDR1 and CDR2 sequences are LNHDA and SQIVND (reference sequence). The V gene lost 3 bases and the J gene lost 2 bases, with 15 bases spanning the gap. There are 16 residues in the CDR3. The CDR3 reads CASSIFLLADTDTQYF. CDR3 DNA: TGTGCCAGTAGTATCTTTTTATTGGCAGACACAGATACGCAGTATTTT. The variable domain in full, with the rest retrieved from reference TRBV19 and TRBJ2-3, is DGGITQSPKYLFRKEGQNVTLSCEQNLNHDAMYWYRQDPGQGLRLIYYSQIVNDFQKGDIAEGYSVSREKKESFPLTVTSAQKNPTAFYLCASSIFLLADTDTQYFGPGTRLTVL.

The rearrangement links TRBV21-1 to TRBJ1-5. TRBV21-1 corresponds to a pseudogene. The CDR3 is made up of 12 amino acids. The CDR3 DNA follows: TGTGTAATTAGGGTGAGCAATCAGCCCCAGCATTTT. As protein: CVIRVSNQPQHF.